Presented here are 17 T cell receptor beta chains from one specimen sequenced in a study of siplizumab effects on memory and regulatory T cells. Measured with immunoSEQ multiplex PCR; TCRdb has only the in-frame clones, and not every one. Of about 72,000 clones in the sample, less than 95% are singletons; the top ten hold approximately 28%. The sequenced material came from CD8+ T cells sorted from blood. The receptors shown here come from a human donor in good health.

This chain joins TRBV13 and TRBJ2-5, with TRBD2 matching 12 bases. V was pared by 2 bases and J by 4 bases, with 2 bases of the junction left unmatched. The CDR3 contains 15 residues. Per germline, CDR1 PRHDT and CDR2 FYEKMQ (reference sequence). The CDR3 is CASSLLAGGPETQYF. CDR3 DNA: TGTGCCAGCAGCTTACTAGCGGGGGGGCCAGAGACCCAGTACTTC.

This chain links TRBV27 with TRBJ1-2; perhaps TRBD1 as D (6 bases). Germline V gene data show CDR1 as MNHEY and CDR2 as SMNVEV (reference sequence). V lost 5 bases to trimming and J lost 10 bases, with 23 bases between them. The CDR3 consists of 15 residues. In DNA form, the CDR3 reads TGTGCCAGCAGTCCCGCCTTGTGGGGGCGCGGATTCTACACCTTC. As protein: CASSPALWGRGFYTF.

The chain carries TRBV6-1 and TRBJ1-1, with D unclear. Germline CDR1 reads MNHNS; CDR2 reads SASEGT. The V end lost 1 base, the J end lost 6 bases, and 12 bases lay between the germline ends. The CDR3 totals 14 residues. CDR3 coding DNA: TGTGCCAGCAGTGAAGTCAGTAAAGGTGCTGAAGCTTTCTTT. Amino acids: CASSEVSKGAEAFF.

The rearrangement joins TRBV19 to TRBJ2-1; D possibly matches TRBD1 or TRBD2 (6 bases each). The CDR3 sequence is 15 residues long. CDR1 is LNHDA, CDR2 SQIVND, per germline (reference sequence). V was cut by 7 bases and J by 5 bases, with 18 bases left in between. CDR3 sequence: CASTPDLGGNNEQFF. The CDR3 bases are TGTGCCAGTACCCCCGATTTGGGGGGCAACAATGAGCAGTTCTTC.

The V call is TRBV10-3, the J call TRBJ1-1; the match to TRBD1 covers 7 bases. V lost 3 bases to trimming and J lost 6 bases; unmatched junction nucleotides: 7. Germline V gene sequence: CDR1 ENHRY, CDR2 SYGVKD. The CDR3 runs to 14 residues. The CDR3: CAISDYDRDAEAFF. The CDR3 DNA follows: TGTGCCATCAGTGATTATGACAGGGACGCTGAAGCTTTCTTT.

This chain links TRBV5-6 with TRBJ1-4; D is possibly TRBD1 (5 bases). This CDR3 is 14 amino acids long. Trimming took 5 bases from V and 0 from J, leaving 8 bases between them. Germline V gene lookup returns CDR1 SGHDT and CDR2 YYEEEE. The CDR3 sequence: CASRPGPTNEKLFF. CDR3 DNA sequence: TGTGCCAGCAGGCCAGGGCCAACTAATGAAAAACTGTTTTTT.

The V and J genes are TRBV7-9 and TRBJ1-2; D gene uncertain. This CDR3 has 12 amino acids. Trimming stripped 5 bases from V and 3 bases from J, with 7 bases between. Germline-derived CDR1 and CDR2 are SEHNR and FQNEAQ (reference sequence). This CDR3 reads CASSLDYYGYTF. CDR3 bases: TGTGCCAGCAGCCTGGACTACTATGGCTACACCTTC.

The chain uses TRBV5-5 and TRBJ2-6; the D gene is possibly TRBD2 (5 bases). Germline V gives CDR1 SGHKS, CDR2 YYEKEE (reference sequence). The CDR3 consists of 19 residues. The V and J ends lost 0 bases and 4 bases respectively, with 20 bases between them. CDR3 loop: CASSLDIDLPRGGANVLTF. The CDR3 DNA sequence: TGTGCCAGCAGCTTGGACATAGATCTACCCCGGGGAGGGGCCAACGTCCTGACTTTC.

The rearrangement uses TRBV28 and TRBJ1-1; D call uncertain. Germline CDR1 reads MDHEN; CDR2 reads SYDVKM. V was trimmed by 3 bases and J by 2 bases, leaving 4 bases between them. The CDR3 consists of 12 residues. CDR3 sequence: CASSFENTEAFF. CDR3 DNA sequence: TGTGCCAGCAGTTTTGAAAACACTGAAGCTTTCTTT.

The gene calls are TRBV6-5 and TRBJ2-3; the D is unclear. Trimming removed 8 bases from V and 6 bases from J, with 9 bases in between. The germline CDR1 and CDR2 sequences are MNHEY and SVGAGI. The CDR3 has 11 residues. The CDR3 region is CASESGDTQYF. CDR3 nucleotide sequence: TGTGCCAGCGAGTCTGGGGATACGCAGTATTTT.

The gene calls are TRBV27 and TRBJ1-1; TRBD1 might be the D (5 bases). Germline V gene lookup returns CDR1 MNHEY and CDR2 SMNVEV (reference sequence). V gave up 6 bases and J gave up 5 bases, with 13 bases separating them. The CDR3 covers 13 residues. CDR3 coding DNA: TGTGCCAGCAGCCTACAGGAAGGAACTGAAGCTTTCTTT. Its protein is CASSLQEGTEAFF.

The chain combines TRBV29-1 with TRBJ2-7, with D possibly TRBD1 on 6 matching bases. The ends were cut back, 4 bases at V and 5 bases at J, with 15 bases in the middle. This CDR3 region has 13 residues. CDR1 is SQVTM, CDR2 ANQGSEA, per germline. The CDR3 reads CSVVPGDADEQYF. The CDR3 DNA reads as TGCAGCGTTGTTCCAGGGGATGCGGACGAGCAGTACTTC.

The chain employs TRBV2 and TRBJ2-7; D might be TRBD1 or TRBD2, each matching 6 bases. This CDR3 contains 14 residues. V was trimmed by 6 bases and J by 2 bases, leaving 14 bases between them. The germline V gene encodes CDR1 SNHLY and CDR2 FYNNEI. CDR3 sequence (DNA): TGTGCCAGCAGCGTTGGGGGGCCGACCTACGAGCAGTACTTC. Its protein is CASSVGGPTYEQYF.

The chain carries TRBV4-2 and TRBJ2-7; possibly TRBD2 for D (6 bases). The CDR3 covers 12 residues. V was trimmed by 5 bases and J by 6 bases, leaving 11 bases between them. Germline assignment: CDR1 LGHNA and CDR2 YNFKEQ. The CDR3 region is CASSWGVREQYF. CDR3 coding DNA: TGTGCCAGCAGCTGGGGGGTTCGCGAGCAGTACTTC.

As to this clone: Germline is not matched at one junction end, which may reflect a read error. The CDR3 loop reads CASSYLAGTYEQHF. In nucleotides, the CDR3 is TGTGCCAGCAGTTACCTGGCAGGGACCTACGAGCAGCACTTC. V usage is TRBV6-5 and J usage is TRBJ2-7; D tentatively fits TRBD1 or TRBD2 (5 bases each). The CDR3 sequence is 14 residues long. Germline CDR1 and CDR2: MNHEY and SVGAGI.

The J gene is TRBJ2-7, the V gene TRBV5-6; D possibly corresponds to TRBD2 (6 bases). The CDR3 runs to 13 residues. Trimming shortened V by 2 bases and J by 4 bases, and 10 bases separated the two germline ends. Germline V gene lookup returns CDR1 SGHDT and CDR2 YYEEEE. CDR3 bases: TGTGCCAGCAGCTTATACAGCGGGTACGAGCAGTACTTC. Translating it yields CASSLYSGYEQYF.

This chain connects TRBV19 to TRBJ1-3, with D hard to call. The CDR3 contains 17 residues. The germline CDR1 and CDR2 sequences are LNHDA and SQIVND (reference sequence). Trimming took 0 bases from V and 7 from J, leaving 19 bases between them. CDR3 nucleotides: TGTGCCAGTAGTATAGATCCACTAAATCGGCTCGGCAACACCATATATTTT. Translation: CASSIDPLNRLGNTIYF.